This T cell receptor (beta chain) was profiled in a study of blood T cell repertoires in COVID-19. Only in-frame clones appear in the TCRdb table, and some are missing; sequencing was by immunoSEQ multiplex PCR. The sample shows about 210,000 clones, approximately 86% of them seen only once. J lost 7 bases, V lost 4 bases, and 10 bases had no gene match. The CDR3 runs 15 residues. Germline CDR1 LGHDT, CDR2 YNNKEL (reference sequence). The TCR was taken from a woman aged 25 to 39 who had been exposed to COVID-19. The chain couples TRBV3-1 (or the pseudogene TRBV3-2) to TRBJ1-2; 9 bases line up with TRBD1. The specimen was PBMCs or T cells enriched from blood (not recorded which). The CDR3 DNA sequence: TGTGCCAGCAGCCTCAGGACAGGGGTAAAGGGTGGCTACACCTTC. It is translated as CASSLRTGVKGGYTF.